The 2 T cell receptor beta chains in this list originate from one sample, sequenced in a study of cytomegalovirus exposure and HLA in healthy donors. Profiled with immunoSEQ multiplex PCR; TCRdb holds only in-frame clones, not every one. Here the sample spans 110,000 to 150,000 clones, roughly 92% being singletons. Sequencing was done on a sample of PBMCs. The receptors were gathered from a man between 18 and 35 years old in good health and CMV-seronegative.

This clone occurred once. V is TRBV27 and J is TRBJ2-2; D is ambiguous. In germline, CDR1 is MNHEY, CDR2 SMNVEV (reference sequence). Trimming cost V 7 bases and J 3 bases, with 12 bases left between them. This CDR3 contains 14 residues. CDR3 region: CASTRMSDTGELFF. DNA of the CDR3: TGTGCCAGCACCAGGATGTCGGACACCGGGGAGCTGTTTTTT.

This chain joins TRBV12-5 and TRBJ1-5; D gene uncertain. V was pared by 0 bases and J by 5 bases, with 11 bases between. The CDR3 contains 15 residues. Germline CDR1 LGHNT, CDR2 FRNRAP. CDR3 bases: TGTGCTAGTGGTTTGGTGGGCCTTTCCGATCAGCCCCAGCATTTT. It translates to CASGLVGLSDQPQHF.